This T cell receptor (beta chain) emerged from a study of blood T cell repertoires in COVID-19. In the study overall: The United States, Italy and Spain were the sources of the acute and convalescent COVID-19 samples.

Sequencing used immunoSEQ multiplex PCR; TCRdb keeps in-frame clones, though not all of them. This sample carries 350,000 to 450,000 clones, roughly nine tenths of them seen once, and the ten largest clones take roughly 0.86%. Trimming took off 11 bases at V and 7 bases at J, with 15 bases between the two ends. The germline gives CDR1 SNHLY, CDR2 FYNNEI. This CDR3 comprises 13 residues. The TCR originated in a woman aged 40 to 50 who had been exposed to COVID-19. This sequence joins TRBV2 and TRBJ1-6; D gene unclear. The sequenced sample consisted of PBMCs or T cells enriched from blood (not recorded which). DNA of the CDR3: TGTGCCTGGAGGCCCGGGTCAAATTCACCCCTCCACTTT. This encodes CAWRPGSNSPLHF.